A selection of T cell receptor beta chains follows, all from one sample in a study of T-cell memory formation after mild COVID-19. TCRdb recomputed calls from the 5' RACE reads with MiXCR, one row per CDR3 protein. The table shows hundreds of thousands of distinct CDR3 sequences, with over 25% occurring only once. Sequencing was carried out using PBMCs or a T cell subset sorted from them (not recorded which). These receptors were collected from an adult woman who had mild COVID-19 (a few samples of this study predate the infection). Cell type and time point are not known. Both conserved end residues are part of each CDR3. D genes are given only for firm matches. A clone size is listed for some rows: how often the clone was seen (once, few, many), or a class if it is expanded.

cdr3_length j_call v_call clone_size d_call cdr3_aa cdr3_nt
14 TRBJ2-7 TRBV5-6 . . CASSLWGSTYEQYF TGTGCCAGCAGCTTGTGGGGCAGTACCTACGAGCAGTACTTC
17 TRBJ2-3 TRBV12-3/TRBV12-4 . TRBD1 CASSLSMDRGPYWTQYF TGTGCCAGCAGTTTATCAATGGACAGGGGGCCCTATTGGACGCAGTATTTT
16 TRBJ2-5 TRBV21-1 few . CASSKAGADRKETQYF TGTGCCAGCAGCAAAGCAGGGGCCGATCGGAAGGAGACCCAGTACTTC
14 TRBJ2-7 TRBV12-3/TRBV12-4 few . CASSLGTGVGEQYF TGTGCCAGCAGTTTAGGGACTGGGGTAGGGGAGCAGTACTTC
15 TRBJ1-2 TRBV5-1 . . CASSPEGGVRYGYTF TGCGCCAGCAGCCCCGAGGGAGGGGTGCGCTATGGCTACACCTTC
14 TRBJ1-2 TRBV27 few . CASSSRAGVDGYTF TGTGCCAGCAGCAGCCGGGCGGGGGTAGACGGCTACACCTTC
18 TRBJ2-1 TRBV11-2 . TRBD1 CASSLRPTGPSSYNEQFF TGTGCCAGCAGCTTAAGGCCGACAGGGCCGAGCTCCTACAATGAGCAGTTCTTC
15 TRBJ2-2 TRBV11-3 . . CASSLTRLNTGELFF TGTGCCAGCAGCTTGACTAGGTTGAACACCGGGGAGCTGTTTTTT
15 TRBJ1-6 TRBV2 . TRBD1 CASSEALAGGSPLHF TGTGCCAGCAGTGAAGCCTTGGCAGGGGGTTCACCCCTCCACTTT
16 TRBJ1-2 TRBV4-2 . . CASSQRARGRDYGYTF TGTGCCAGCAGCCAAAGAGCGAGGGGCCGGGACTATGGCTACACCTTC
15 TRBJ2-7 TRBV6-5 . TRBD1 CASSNAYRGSYEQYF TGTGCCAGCAGTAACGCATACAGGGGCTCCTACGAGCAGTACTTC
15 TRBJ2-1 TRBV12-3/TRBV12-4 . . CASSLVGEVVDEQFF TGTGCCAGCAGTTTAGTCGGAGAGGTAGTGGATGAGCAGTTCTTC
15 TRBJ1-2 TRBV12-3/TRBV12-4 . TRBD1 CASSTRQGSGYGYTF TGTGCCAGCAGTACTCGACAGGGGTCAGGATATGGCTACACCTTC